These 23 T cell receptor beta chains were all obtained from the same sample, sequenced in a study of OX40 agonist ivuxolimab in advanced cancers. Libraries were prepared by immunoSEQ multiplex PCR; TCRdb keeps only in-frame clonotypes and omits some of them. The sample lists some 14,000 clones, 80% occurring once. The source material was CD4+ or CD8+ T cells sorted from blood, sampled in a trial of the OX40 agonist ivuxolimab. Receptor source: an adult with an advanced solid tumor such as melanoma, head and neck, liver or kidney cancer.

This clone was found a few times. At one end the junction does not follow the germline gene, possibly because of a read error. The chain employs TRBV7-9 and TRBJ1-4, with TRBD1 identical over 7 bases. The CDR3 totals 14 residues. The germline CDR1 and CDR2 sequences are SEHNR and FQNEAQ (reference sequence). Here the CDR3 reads CASSLGDSPEKLFF. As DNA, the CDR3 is TGTGCCAGCAGTTTAGGGGACAGTCCTGAAAAACTGTTTTTT.

CDR3 in DNA: TGTGCCAGCAGTTACTCTGGCGCCCAAGAGACCCAGTACTTC. Translation gives CASSYSGAQETQYF. The J gene is TRBJ2-5, the V gene TRBV6-5; D not resolved. Trimming took 0 bases from V and 1 from J, leaving 6 bases between them. This CDR3 is 14 amino acids long. Germline CDR1 is MNHEY and CDR2 is SVGAGI.

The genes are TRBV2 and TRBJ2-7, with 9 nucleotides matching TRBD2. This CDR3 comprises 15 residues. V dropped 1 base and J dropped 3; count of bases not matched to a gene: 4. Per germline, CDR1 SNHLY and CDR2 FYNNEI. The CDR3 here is CASSEGLAGYYEQYF. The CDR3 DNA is TGTGCCAGCAGTGAAGGGCTAGCGGGATACTACGAGCAGTACTTC. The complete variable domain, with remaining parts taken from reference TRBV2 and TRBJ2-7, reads EPEVTQTPSHQVTQMGQEVILRCVPISNHLYFYWYRQILGQKVEFLVSFYNNEISEKSEIFDDQFSVERPDGSNFTLKIRSTKLEDSAMYFCASSEGLAGYYEQYFGPGTRLTVT.

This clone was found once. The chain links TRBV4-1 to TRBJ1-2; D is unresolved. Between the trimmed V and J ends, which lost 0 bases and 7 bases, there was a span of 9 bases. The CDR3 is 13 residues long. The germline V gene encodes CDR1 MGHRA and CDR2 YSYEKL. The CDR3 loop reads CASSQDAQLGYTF. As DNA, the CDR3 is TGCGCCAGCAGCCAAGATGCGCAGCTTGGCTACACCTTC.

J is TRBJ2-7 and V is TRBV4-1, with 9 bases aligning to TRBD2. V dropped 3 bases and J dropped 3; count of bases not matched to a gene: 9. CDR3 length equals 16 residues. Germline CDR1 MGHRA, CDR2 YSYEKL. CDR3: CASSHMGAGGFYEQYF. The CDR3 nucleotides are TGCGCCAGCAGCCACATGGGGGCGGGGGGGTTCTACGAGCAGTACTTC.

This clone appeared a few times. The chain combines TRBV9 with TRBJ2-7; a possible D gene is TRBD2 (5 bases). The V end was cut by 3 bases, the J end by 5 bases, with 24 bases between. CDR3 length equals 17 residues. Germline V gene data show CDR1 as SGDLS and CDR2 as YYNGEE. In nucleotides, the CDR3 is TGTGCCAGCAGCGCCGCCCCCACTCGCCTCGGGGTGAACGAGCAGTACTTC. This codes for CASSAAPTRLGVNEQYF.

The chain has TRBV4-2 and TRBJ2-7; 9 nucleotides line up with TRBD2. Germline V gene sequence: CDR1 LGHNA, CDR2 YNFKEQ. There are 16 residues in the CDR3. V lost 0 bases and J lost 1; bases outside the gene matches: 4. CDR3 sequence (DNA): TGTGCCAGCAGCCAAGAATTTAGCGGGAGTTCCTACGAGCAGTACTTC. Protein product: CASSQEFSGSSYEQYF.

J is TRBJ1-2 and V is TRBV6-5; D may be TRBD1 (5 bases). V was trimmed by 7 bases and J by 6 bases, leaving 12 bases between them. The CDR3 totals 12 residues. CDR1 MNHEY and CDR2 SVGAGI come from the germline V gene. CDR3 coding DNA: TGTGCCAGCACGAACGGAGGGGATGGCTACACCTTC. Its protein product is CASTNGGDGYTF.

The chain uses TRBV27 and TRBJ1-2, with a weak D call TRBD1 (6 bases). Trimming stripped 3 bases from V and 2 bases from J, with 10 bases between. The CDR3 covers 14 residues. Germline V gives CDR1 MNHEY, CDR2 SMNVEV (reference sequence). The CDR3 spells CASSLGQTNYGYTF. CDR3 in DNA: TGTGCCAGCAGTTTGGGACAAACGAACTATGGCTACACCTTC.

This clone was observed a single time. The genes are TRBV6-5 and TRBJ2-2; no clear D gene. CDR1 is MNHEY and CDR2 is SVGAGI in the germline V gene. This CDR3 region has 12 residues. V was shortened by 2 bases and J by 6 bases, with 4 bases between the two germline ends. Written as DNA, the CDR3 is TGTGCCAGCAGTTACGTTCCCGGGGAGCTGTTTTTT. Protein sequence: CASSYVPGELFF.

The chain's CDR3 is CAVGTTNSGANVLTF. The CDR3 nucleotides read TGTGCCGTTGGCACTACCAACTCTGGGGCCAACGTCCTGACTTTC. The gene calls are TRBV10-3 and TRBJ2-6; D gene unclear. From germline, CDR1 is ENHRY and CDR2 SYGVKD. V lost 11 bases and J 0 bases, leaving 14 bases between the germline ends. The CDR3 length is 15 residues.

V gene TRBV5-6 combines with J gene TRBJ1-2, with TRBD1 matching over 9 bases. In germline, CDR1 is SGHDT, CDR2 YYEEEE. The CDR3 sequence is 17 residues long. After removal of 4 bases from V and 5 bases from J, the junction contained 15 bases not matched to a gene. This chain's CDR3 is CASSPRTGDVSRYGYTF. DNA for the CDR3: TGTGCCAGCAGCCCTAGGACAGGGGACGTCTCCAGGTATGGCTACACCTTC.

CDR3 nucleotide sequence: TGTGCCAGCAGTTACTCGGGGGGGGCCGAGCAGTACTTC. Protein: CASSYSGGAEQYF. V gene TRBV6-5 combines with J gene TRBJ2-5, with D perhaps matching TRBD2 (7 bases). Matching the DNA end better, TRBJ2-7 makes the J call doubtful. The CDR3 sequence is 13 residues long. The germline V gene has CDR1 MNHEY and CDR2 SVGAGI.

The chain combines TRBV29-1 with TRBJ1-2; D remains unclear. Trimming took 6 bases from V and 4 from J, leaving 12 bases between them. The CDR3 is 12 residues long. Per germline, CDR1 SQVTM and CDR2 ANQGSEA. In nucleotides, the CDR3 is TGCAGCGTAGCTAGGGATATCTATGGCTACACCTTC. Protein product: CSVARDIYGYTF.

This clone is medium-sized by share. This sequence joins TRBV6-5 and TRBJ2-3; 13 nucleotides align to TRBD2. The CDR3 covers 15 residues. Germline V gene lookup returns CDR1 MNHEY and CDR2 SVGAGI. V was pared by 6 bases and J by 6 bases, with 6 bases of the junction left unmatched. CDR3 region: CASRGLAGSLDTQYF. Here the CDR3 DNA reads TGTGCCAGCAGGGGACTAGCGGGAAGCTTGGATACGCAGTATTTT.

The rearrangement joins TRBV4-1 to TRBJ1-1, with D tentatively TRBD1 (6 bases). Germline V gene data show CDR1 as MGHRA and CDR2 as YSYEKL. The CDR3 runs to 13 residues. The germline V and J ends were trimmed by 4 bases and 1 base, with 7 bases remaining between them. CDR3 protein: CASSLTGNTEAFF. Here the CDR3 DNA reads TGCGCCAGCAGCCTGACAGGGAACACTGAAGCTTTCTTT.

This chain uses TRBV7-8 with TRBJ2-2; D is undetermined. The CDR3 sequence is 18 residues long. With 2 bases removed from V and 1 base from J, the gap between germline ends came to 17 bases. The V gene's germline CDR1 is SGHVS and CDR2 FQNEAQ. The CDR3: CASSLPRHGSENTGELFF. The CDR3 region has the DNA TGTGCCAGCAGCTTACCTAGACACGGGTCAGAGAACACCGGGGAGCTGTTTTTT. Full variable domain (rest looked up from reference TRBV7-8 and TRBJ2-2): GAGVSQSPRYKVAKRGQDVALRCDPISGHVSLFWYQQALGQGPEFLTYFQNEAQLDKSGLPSDRFFAERPEGSVSTLKIQRTQQEDSAVYLCASSLPRHGSENTGELFFGEGSRLTVL.

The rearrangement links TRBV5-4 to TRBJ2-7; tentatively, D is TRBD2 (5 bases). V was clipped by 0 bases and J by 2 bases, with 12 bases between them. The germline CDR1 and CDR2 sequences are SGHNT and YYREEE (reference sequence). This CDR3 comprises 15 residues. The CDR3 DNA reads TGTGCCAGCAGCTTGGAGGTCACGCGGGCCTACGAGCAGTACTTC. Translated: CASSLEVTRAYEQYF.

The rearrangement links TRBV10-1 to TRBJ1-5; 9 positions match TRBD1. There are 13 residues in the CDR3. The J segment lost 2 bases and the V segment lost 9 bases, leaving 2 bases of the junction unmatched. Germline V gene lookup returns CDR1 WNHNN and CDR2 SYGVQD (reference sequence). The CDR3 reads CARDRGGNQPQHF. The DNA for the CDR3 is TGCGCCAGGGACAGGGGTGGCAATCAGCCCCAGCATTTT.

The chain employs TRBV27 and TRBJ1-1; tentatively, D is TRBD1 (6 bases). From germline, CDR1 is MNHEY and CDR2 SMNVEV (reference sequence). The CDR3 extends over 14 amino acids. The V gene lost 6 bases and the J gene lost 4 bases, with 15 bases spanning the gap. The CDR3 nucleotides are TGTGCCAGCAGCCCCTTGACAGGAATCACTGAAGCTTTCTTT. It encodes CASSPLTGITEAFF.

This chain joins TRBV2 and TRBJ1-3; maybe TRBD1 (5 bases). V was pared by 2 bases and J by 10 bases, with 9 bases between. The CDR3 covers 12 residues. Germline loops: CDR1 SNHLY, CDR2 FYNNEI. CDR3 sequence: CASSEWGSTIYF. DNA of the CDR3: TGTGCCAGCAGTGAATGGGGCTCGACCATATATTTT.

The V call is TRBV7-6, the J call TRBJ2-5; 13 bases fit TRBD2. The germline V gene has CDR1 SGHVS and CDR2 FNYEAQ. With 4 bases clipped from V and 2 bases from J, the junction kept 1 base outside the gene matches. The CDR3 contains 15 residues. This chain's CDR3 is CASSWTSGSQETQYF. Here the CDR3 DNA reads TGTGCCAGCAGCTGGACTAGCGGGAGTCAAGAGACCCAGTACTTC. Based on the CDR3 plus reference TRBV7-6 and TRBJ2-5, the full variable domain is GAGVSQSPRYKVTKRGQDVALRCDPISGHVSLYWYRQALGQGPEFLTYFNYEAQQDKSGLPNDRFSAERPEGSISTLTIQRTEQRDSAMYRCASSWTSGSQETQYFGPGTRLLVL.

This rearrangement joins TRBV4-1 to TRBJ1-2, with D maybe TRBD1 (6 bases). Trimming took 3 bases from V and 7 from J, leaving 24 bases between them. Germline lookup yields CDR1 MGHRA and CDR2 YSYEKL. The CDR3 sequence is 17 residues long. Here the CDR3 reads CASSHLLRGRDSSGYTF. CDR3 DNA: TGCGCCAGCAGCCACCTCCTCAGGGGCAGGGATTCGTCTGGCTACACCTTC.